A selection of T cell receptor beta chains follows, all from one sample in a study of T cells in Graves' hyperthyroidism and ophthalmopathy. TCRdb analysed the multiplex PCR reads with MiXCR anew, one entry per CDR3 protein. The sample contains 140,000 or so distinct CDR3 sequences, roughly a fifth of which appear only once. The sequencing sample was made of blood. These receptors originate from a woman aged 50 to 65 with Graves' hyperthyroidism that later progressed to Graves' ophthalmopathy. Both conserved end residues are part of each CDR3. A D gene is named only where the DNA matches it firmly. The size field is filled for only some rows; it gives once, few, many or a size class.

j_call,d_call,clone_size,v_call,cdr3_nt,cdr3_aa
TRBJ2-5,-,few,TRBV6-1,TGTGCCAGCAGGCGGGGACAGGAGACCCAGTACTTC,CASRRGQETQYF
TRBJ2-2,-,few,TRBV12-3/TRBV12-4,TGTGCCAGCAGTTCCGGGACGCCCCCGGCCGGGGAGCTGTTTTTT,CASSSGTPPAGELFF
TRBJ2-4,-,many,TRBV12-3/TRBV12-4,TGTGCCAGCAGTTTAGCGTTGGGGAACATTCAGTACTTC,CASSLALGNIQYF
TRBJ1-1,-,many,TRBV28,TGTGCCAGCAGGTTACAGGGCACTGAAGCTTTCTTT,CASRLQGTEAFF
TRBJ2-7,-,many,TRBV28,TGTGCCAGCAGTTTAGTTCTTCTTAGCTCCTACGAGCAGTACTTC,CASSLVLLSSYEQYF
TRBJ1-2,TRBD1,-,TRBV2,TGTGCCAGCAGACGACAGGGGGCTGACTATGGCTACACCTTC,CASRRQGADYGYTF
TRBJ1-1,-,-,TRBV12-3/TRBV12-4,TGTGCCAGCAGTTTAGACGGAGGGGGAACTGAAGCTTTCTTT,CASSLDGGGTEAFF
TRBJ1-1,-,many,TRBV10-3,TGTGCCATCAGTGAGTCGGGGGGGAACACTGAAGCTTTCTTT,CAISESGGNTEAFF
TRBJ1-5,-,many,TRBV28,TGTGCCAGCAGTTTTCAGGAATGGCAGCCCCAGCATTTT,CASSFQEWQPQHF
TRBJ1-1,TRBD1,many,TRBV6-1,TGTGCCAGCAGGGCTCGGGGACAGGGAGGGATCGGTGAAGCTTTCTTT,CASRARGQGGIGEAFF
TRBJ2-5,TRBD2,many,TRBV20-1,TGCAGTGCTAAAAGACTAGCGGGAGGTTTCCAAGAGACCCAGTACTTC,CSAKRLAGGFQETQYF
TRBJ2-2,-,-,TRBV9,TGTGCCAGCAGCGTAGCTGTATCCGAATGGGGTCCCGGGGAGCTGTTTTTT,CASSVAVSEWGPGELFF
TRBJ2-5,TRBD1,few,TRBV28,TGTGCCAGCAGCCTACAGGGGGCAGGCCGTGGGGAGACCCAGTACTTC,CASSLQGAGRGETQYF
TRBJ2-7,TRBD2,few,TRBV5-6,TGTGCCAGCAGCTTCAGGACTAGCGGCTCCTACGAGCAGTACTTC,CASSFRTSGSYEQYF
TRBJ2-7,TRBD1,many,TRBV5-1,TGCGCCAGCAGCTTGGCAGGGGGCCGCTACGAGCAGTACTTC,CASSLAGGRYEQYF
TRBJ2-1,-,many,TRBV11-1,TGTGCCAGCAGCTTGGGGGCTCCGTCGAGGAGGTCCTACAATGAGCAGTTCTTC,CASSLGAPSRRSYNEQFF
TRBJ2-7,TRBD1,few,TRBV4-1,TGCGCCAGCAGCCAAGAAGGGGGGACAGGGGGCGGTGAGCAGTACTTC,CASSQEGGTGGGEQYF
TRBJ2-3,-,many,TRBV28,TGTGCCAGCAGTTCAAGGGCAAGTGGGACAGATACGCAGTATTTT,CASSSRASGTDTQYF
TRBJ2-3,-,-,TRBV20-1,TGCAGTGCTAGAGACCAGGACTCCCGGTGGACAGATACGCAGTATTTT,CSARDQDSRWTDTQYF
TRBJ1-1,-,many,TRBV5-1,TGCGCCAGCAGCATGACAGTGAACACTGAAGCTTTCTTT,CASSMTVNTEAFF
TRBJ1-1,TRBD1,few,TRBV15,TGTGCCACCAGCAGTGGGACAGGGGGGCGGACTGAAGCTTTCTTT,CATSSGTGGRTEAFF
TRBJ2-5,-,many,TRBV15,TGTGCCACCAGCGAGAGCGGAGCGGCCCTCCGGGAGACCCAGTACTTC,CATSESGAALRETQYF
TRBJ2-7,TRBD2,many,TRBV19,TGTGCCAGTAGTCAGAGGAAGGGACTAGCTCACGAGCAGTACTTC,CASSQRKGLAHEQYF
TRBJ2-5,-,-,TRBV7-2,TGTGCCAGCAGCTTAGGGCGACAGTACCAAGAGACCCAGTACTTC,CASSLGRQYQETQYF
TRBJ2-1,-,many,TRBV7-3,TGTGCCAGCAGCCCGAGCGTCTACAATGAGCAGTTCTTC,CASSPSVYNEQFF
TRBJ2-7,-,many,TRBV5-1,TGCGCCAGCAGCTTGGCGGGAAGCTACGAGCAGTACTTC,CASSLAGSYEQYF
TRBJ1-5,-,many,TRBV30,TGTGCCTGGAGAACCCCCGGGAGCAATCAGCCCCAGCATTTT,CAWRTPGSNQPQHF
TRBJ2-7,-,many,TRBV27,TGTGCCAGCAGCCGGACAGAGCAGTACTTC,CASSRTEQYF